The entry below gives a single T cell receptor beta chain sequence along with its context. Antigen specificity is unknown. These data originate in a study of T cell repertoires in cytomegalovirus infection. Study background: CMV infection together with matching HLA type was indicated by public TCR beta signatures.

Study-wide results and limits: Dominating the ex vivo response were HLA-C-restricted CMV-specific TCR beta clonotypes. Individuals carrying CMV plus the relevant HLA were identified by cumulative frequency of public TCR beta families.

The CDR3 runs 15 residues. Germline V gene sequence: CDR1 SGHKS, CDR2 YYEKEE (reference sequence). V shed 4 bases and J shed 7 bases, with 18 bases lying between them. TCRdb re-called the reads through MiXCR, storing one row per CDR3 protein. The table records roughly 500,000 distinct CDR3 sequences, about 11% of them present only once. The chain has TRBV5-5 and TRBJ2-4; possible D gene TRBD2, 6 bases. The source of this sequence is a human donor in good health (CMV status not recorded). Some clones in this sample may be carry-over from other donors' samples. Material for sequencing was PBMCs. This CDR3 is CASSPGIGGRNIQYF. CDR3 sequence (DNA): TGTGCCAGCAGCCCCGGGATCGGGGGACGGAACATTCAGTACTTC.